Following are 17 T cell receptor beta chains from one sample sequenced in a study of read filtering for tumor transcriptome and immune sequencing. The library was built from 400 ng RNA with molecular barcoded adaptors for alpha/delta and beta/gamma chains. Via MiXCR, TCRdb re-called the reads, giving one row per CDR3 protein. The data hold some 62,000 distinct CDR3 sequences, with 14% observed a single time. Sequenced input: a population of CD138-negative cells sorted from bone marrow. Receptors were obtained from a donor aged 40 or older with multiple myeloma.

This clonotype showed up many times. The chain recombines TRBV29-1 with TRBJ2-1, with 9 bases identical to TRBD2. J gave up 3 bases and V 3 bases, and 6 bases lay outside the gene matches. The length of the CDR3 is 15 residues. Germline V gene sequence: CDR1 SQVTM, CDR2 ANQGSEA. CDR3 bases: TGCAGCGTTGAGGCGGGACTAGCTAACTACAATGAGCAGTTCTTC. Protein product: CSVEAGLANYNEQFF.

Ten or more counts support this clonotype. V usage is TRBV4-2 and J usage is TRBJ2-2, with 11 bases matching TRBD2. The CDR3 consists of 19 residues. CDR1 is LGHNA, CDR2 YNFKEQ, per germline. V lost 1 base and J lost 1; bases outside the gene matches: 8. CDR3 in DNA: TGTGCCAGCAGCCAAGGTGAGGCTAGCGGGAGGTTGAACACCGGGGAGCTGTTTTTT. It is translated as CASSQGEASGRLNTGELFF.

This clonotype was counted ten times or more. The J gene is TRBJ2-7, the V gene TRBV7-2; perhaps TRBD2 as D (5 bases). Deletions cut 1 base from V and 4 bases from J, with 14 bases between. The CDR3 extends over 15 amino acids. CDR1 and CDR2 from the germline V gene are SGHTA and FQGNSA. The CDR3 DNA reads as TGTGCCAGCAGCTTAGGGACTGGCCTCCCGTACGAGCAGTACTTC. Protein sequence: CASSLGTGLPYEQYF.

The chain uses TRBV10-3 and TRBJ2-3; TRBD2 aligns across 15 bases. The CDR3 totals 17 residues. J gave up 1 base and V 6 bases, and 5 bases lay outside the gene matches. Germline lookup yields CDR1 ENHRY and CDR2 SYGVKD. CDR3 nucleotides: TGTGCCATCAGGCCGGGACTAGCGGGAGGCGGCACAGATACGCAGTATTTT. Its translation is CAIRPGLAGGGTDTQYF.

This clonotype was seen at least ten times. The chain employs TRBV30 and TRBJ1-1, with D possibly matching TRBD1 (5 bases). Deletions cut 2 bases from V and 5 bases from J, with 15 bases between. This CDR3 is built from 14 residues. Germline lookup yields CDR1 GTSNPN and CDR2 SVGIG (reference sequence). This chain's CDR3 is CAWSSSWGFTEAFF. CDR3 nucleotide sequence: TGTGCCTGGAGTAGCTCCTGGGGGTTTACTGAAGCTTTCTTT.

Details on this clonotype: This sequence may be a read error, since a much larger clone differs from it by one base. The chain couples TRBV5-1 to TRBJ2-1; possibly TRBD2 for D (5 bases). The CDR3 totals 12 residues. The V gene's germline CDR1 is SGHRS and CDR2 YFSETQ. The CDR3 nucleotides are TGCGCCAGCGGCTTGGCTTCCGGGGAAGAGTTCTTC. Translating gives CASGLASGEEFF.

To note about this clonotype: A clone one base away is much larger, so this may be a read error. J is TRBJ1-5 and V is TRBV27; unclear D gene. Germline CDR1 reads MNHEY; CDR2 reads SMNVEV (reference sequence). This CDR3 contains 13 residues. The CDR3 coding sequence is TGTGCCAGCAGTTCTAGTAGCGATCAGCCCCAGCATTTT. It encodes CASSSSSDQPQHF.

Notes on this clonotype: A much bigger clone sits one base away, suggesting this may be a read error. J is TRBJ1-5 and V is TRBV15; TRBD1 might be the D (5 bases). CDR1 and CDR2 from the germline V gene are LNHNV and YYDKDF (reference sequence). Trimming cost V 8 bases and J 1 base, with 15 bases left between them. The CDR3 is 15 residues long. In DNA, the CDR3 is TGTGCCACCCGCCGGGACGGGGTAAGCAATCAGCCCCAGCATTTT. Protein sequence: CATRRDGVSNQPQHF.

This clonotype was counted many times. The chain uses TRBV20-1 and TRBJ2-7, with 7 positions matching TRBD1. Trimming removed 1 base from V and 2 bases from J; junction bases left unmatched: 8. The CDR3 totals 15 residues. In germline, CDR1 is DFQATT, CDR2 SNEGSKA (reference sequence). Here the CDR3 DNA reads TGCAGTGCTAGAGTCATGGGACAGCACACCTACGAGCAGTACTTC. Translation: CSARVMGQHTYEQYF.

This clonotype was observed a few times. This chain joins TRBV29-1 and TRBJ2-6; D is undetermined. Germline V CDR1 and CDR2: SQVTM, ANQGSEA. There are 13 residues in the CDR3. The DNA of the CDR3 is TGCAGTATTTCGGGCTCTGGGGCCAACGTCCTGACTTTC. As protein: CSISGSGANVLTF.

This clonotype occurred many times. The chain links TRBV29-1 to TRBJ2-1; 9 bases align to TRBD2. Germline V gene sequence: CDR1 SQVTM, CDR2 ANQGSEA. This CDR3 spans 14 amino acids. Germline trimming cut 5 bases from V and 6 bases from J; bases unmatched to any gene: 8. The CDR3, as DNA: TGCAGCGTTCCTGGTAGCGGGAGTTTCAATGAGCAGTTCTTC. It encodes CSVPGSGSFNEQFF.

This clonotype was counted many times. The chain joins TRBV28 to TRBJ2-1; a possible D gene is TRBD2 (5 bases). With 6 bases removed from V and 7 bases from J, the gap between germline ends came to 13 bases. CDR1 and CDR2 from the germline V gene are MDHEN and SYDVKM. The CDR3 totals 13 residues. CDR3 amino acids: CASSVIASNEQFF. Written as DNA, the CDR3 is TGTGCCAGCAGCGTGATAGCGTCAAATGAGCAGTTCTTC.

This clonotype turned up a few times. This may arise from a read error, as a much more abundant clone is one base away. The gene calls are TRBV7-8 and TRBJ2-1; 11 bases fit TRBD2. The germline V gene encodes CDR1 SGHVS and CDR2 FQNEAQ. This CDR3 region has 16 residues. J was trimmed by 7 bases and V by 5 bases; bases with no gene match: 10. The CDR3 DNA reads TGTGCCAGCAGCCGTACTAGCGGGGGAGGAGAAAATGAGCAGTTCTTC. Translating it yields CASSRTSGGGENEQFF.

This clonotype was seen many times. DNA for the CDR3: TGTGCCAGCAGTTTGAATAGCGGGAGTCCGTTTGAGCAGTACTTC. As protein: CASSLNSGSPFEQYF. The chain carries TRBV27 and TRBJ2-7, with 9 bases fitting TRBD2. The trim removed 3 bases at V and 7 bases at J, leaving 10 bases unmatched. Germline CDR1 MNHEY, CDR2 SMNVEV (reference sequence). CDR3 length: 15 residues.

At least ten counts were recorded for this clonotype. V usage is TRBV12-3 or TRBV12-4 and J usage is TRBJ2-2; 8 positions match TRBD1. The CDR3 contains 15 residues. Trimming took 5 bases from V and 6 from J; bases not matched to a gene: 8. The CDR3 DNA reads as TGTGCCAGCAGTGGCGGGACAGGCAACGCCGGGGAGCTGTTTTTT. Its protein product is CASSGGTGNAGELFF.

With respect to this clonotype: A much larger clone lies one base from this, so it may be a read error. This chain links TRBV7-9 with TRBJ1-1; D remains ambiguous. The CDR3 loop spans 13 amino acids. The germline CDR1 and CDR2 sequences are SEHNR and FQNEAQ (reference sequence). V lost 2 bases to trimming and J lost 8 bases, with 12 bases between them. Written as DNA, the CDR3 is TGTGCCAGCAGCTTAAATGGGGTGGGAGAAGCTTTCTTT. Amino acids: CASSLNGVGEAFF.

In this sample, this clonotype turned up many times. This chain links TRBV5-1 with TRBJ1-6; tentatively, D is TRBD1 (5 bases). In germline, CDR1 is SGHRS, CDR2 YFSETQ. With 3 bases removed from V and 7 bases from J, the gap between germline ends came to 14 bases. The CDR3 is 15 amino acids. This CDR3 reads CASSSLTEGNSPLHF. CDR3 DNA sequence: TGCGCCAGCAGCTCGCTGACGGAGGGGAATTCACCCCTCCACTTT. The full variable domain, with the rest looked up from reference TRBV5-1 and TRBJ1-6, is KAGVTQTPRYLIKTRGQQVTLSCSPISGHRSVSWYQQTPGQGLQFLFEYFSETQRNKGNFPGRFSGRQFSNSRSEMNVSTLELGDSALYLCASSSLTEGNSPLHFGNGTRLTVT.